This passage covers 4 T cell receptor beta chains from one sample sequenced in a study of molecular identifiers for immune sequencing clone quantification. TCRdb fed the PCR reads into MiXCR, producing one record per CDR3 protein. Of some 100,000 distinct CDR3 sequences listed, 36% were seen once; the top ten hold around 3.9%. The sequenced material came from naive CD8+ T cells from blood, with Jurkat cell RNA spiked in. Subset specified: FACS-sorted CD8+CD4-CCR7+CD45RA+ naive T cells. The receptors come from a human donor in good health. Some libraries in this study had Jurkat cell RNA spiked in.

J is TRBJ2-7 and V is TRBV12-3 or TRBV12-4; D tentatively fits TRBD1 or TRBD2 (5 bases each). The CDR3 has 15 amino acids. V shed 7 bases and J shed 4 bases, with 20 bases lying between them. The CDR3 DNA is TGTGCCAGCACCCAGACCGGGGCAGGGTCATACGAGCAGTACTTC. Encoded protein: CASTQTGAGSYEQYF.

This clonotype appeared a few times. The rearrangement links TRBV7-2 to TRBJ2-7; TRBD2 matches at 8 bases. The CDR3 runs 15 residues. The ends lost 1 base at V and 7 bases at J; junction bases unmatched: 9. Germline values: CDR1 SGHTA, CDR2 FQGNSA. The CDR3 sequence: CASSLGLALNREQYF. In DNA, the CDR3 is TGTGCCAGCAGCTTAGGACTAGCGCTGAATAGGGAGCAGTACTTC.

This clonotype was seen repeatedly, ten times or more. CDR3 bases: TGTGCCAGCAGCTTTCCCCCCGGGGAGCTGTTTTTT. It codes for CASSFPPGELFF. The chain employs TRBV7-9 and TRBJ2-2; D gene unclear. Germline V lookup: CDR1 SEHNR, CDR2 FQNEAQ (reference sequence). The CDR3 runs 12 residues. V was shortened by 3 bases and J by 6 bases, with 5 bases between the two germline ends.

Worth noting for this clonotype: Germline is not matched at one junction end, which may reflect a read error. The rearrangement uses TRBV6-5 and TRBJ1-3; 7 bases match TRBD1. The CDR3 has 15 residues. Germline V CDR1 and CDR2: MNHEY, SVGAGI. CDR3 sequence: CASSYWDSSGITIYF. CDR3 in DNA: TGTGCCAGCAGTTACTGGGACAGCTCTGGAATCACCATATATTTT.